The subject of this entry is one TCR beta chain. Germline V gene data show CDR1 as DFQATT and CDR2 as SNEGSKA (reference sequence). The CDR3 is 13 residues long. V was pared by 3 bases and J by 0 bases, with 6 bases between. TCR beta sequences were obtained from blood CD8+ and CD4+ T cells. Reverse transcription of roughly 0.5 to 1 ug RNA used random hexamers. The method of amplification for TCR beta CDR3 was immunoSEQ multiplex PCR, covering 54 Vbeta and 13 Jbeta. TCRdb analysed the immunoSEQ multiplex PCR reads with MiXCR anew, one entry per CDR3 protein. The sample carries hundreds of thousands of distinct CDR3 sequences, approximately 95% recorded once. This entry comes from a study of CD8 T cells in Susac syndrome.

The receptor was derived from a human donor with multiple sclerosis. Sequenced: CD4+ T cells from PBMCs. The rearrangement uses TRBV20-1 and TRBJ1-5; D gene unclear. The chain's CDR3 is CSASRDSNQPQHF. The CDR3 DNA sequence: TGCAGTGCTAGTCGGGATAGCAATCAGCCCCAGCATTTT.